This T cell receptor (beta chain) was sequenced during a study of Tregs in tolerant kidney transplant recipients. Study outcomes and limitations: Nucleotide sequences could not be compared across some patients' samples due to primer changes. Biological reproducibility was not directly addressed in this study. Expanding Tregs on activated donor B cells appeared to best identify donor-specific TCRbeta clones.

Comment on this clone: Its target is unknown.

The assay was immunoSEQ multiplex PCR, and TCRdb's table has in-frame clones only and misses some. The sample shows about 52,000 clones, around 93% of them seen only once. The CDR3 length is 17 residues. Germline values: CDR1 LGHNA, CDR2 YSLEER. J lost 5 bases, V lost 2 bases, and 10 bases had no gene match. Mixed chimerism was transient after nonmyeloablative marrow transplants from related graft donors. Unstimulated regulatory T cells (CD4+CD25+CD127-), CD4+CD25- non-regulatory cells, CD4 and CD8 cells were FACS-sorted from thawed PBMCs. The material was CD8+ T cells from blood (PBMCs), obtained 24 months after the transplant. The sequence derives from a human patient who received a combined kidney and bone marrow transplant. Some T cells could come from the graft donor. This sequence joins TRBV4-3 and TRBJ2-7; 12 bases are a match to TRBD2. This chain's CDR3 is CASSQSGLAGGLDEQYF. In DNA form, the CDR3 reads TGCGCCAGCAGCCAATCGGGCCTAGCGGGGGGGCTAGACGAGCAGTACTTC.